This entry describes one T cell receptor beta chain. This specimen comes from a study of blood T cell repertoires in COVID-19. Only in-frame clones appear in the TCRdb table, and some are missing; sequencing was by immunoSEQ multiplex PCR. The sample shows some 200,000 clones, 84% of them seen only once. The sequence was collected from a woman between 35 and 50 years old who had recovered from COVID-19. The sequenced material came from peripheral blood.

The CDR3 coding sequence is TGCGCCAGCAGCTTGACAGGGGGCGCTTATGGCTACACCTTC. Translating it yields CASSLTGGAYGYTF. This rearrangement joins TRBV5-1 to TRBJ1-2, with 9 bases fitting TRBD1. This CDR3 region has 14 residues. Germline-derived CDR1 and CDR2 are SGHRS and YFSETQ. V shed 1 base, J shed 5 bases, and the junction held 3 bases outside the gene matches.